This T cell receptor beta chain was documented in a study of shared clonotypes between healthy human individuals. Healthy and HIV-negative, the adult donors had no recent acute infections or vaccinations. The protocol was immunoSEQ multiplex PCR, while the TCRdb copy is restricted to in-frame clones and leaves out a portion. The top ten clones hold approximately 0.95% of a sample with about a million clones, 77% of them seen once. The V gene's germline CDR1 is WNHNN and CDR2 SYGVQD (reference sequence). The V gene lost 1 base and the J gene lost 7 bases, with 11 bases spanning the gap. The CDR3 has 13 residues.

This TCR was recovered from a man younger than 30 in good health. Some clones in this sample may be carry-over from other donors' samples. The chain combines TRBV10-1 with TRBJ2-7, with a tentative D call TRBD2 (6 bases). The specimen was memory CD4+ T cells from PBMCs. The subset denotes: CD45RA-negative fraction. The CDR3 DNA reads TGCGCCAGCAGTGAGTGGGTCGGGGGAGAGCAGTACTTC. Protein sequence: CASSEWVGGEQYF.